This T cell receptor beta chain was sequenced during a study of patients and donors after allogeneic stem cell transplantation. The CDR3 runs 15 residues. Trimming cost V 5 bases and J 2 bases, with 13 bases left between them. The germline gives CDR1 SEHNR, CDR2 FQNEAQ (reference sequence). TCRdb independently ran MiXCR on the RT-PCR reads; one entry per CDR3 protein. This sample yields about 110,000 distinct CDR3 sequences, of which approximately 40% are seen a single time; roughly 27% belongs to the top ten. This clonotype came up many times. The specimen sequenced was blood, either unsorted or a sorted T cell fraction (not recorded which). The J gene is TRBJ1-5, the V gene TRBV7-9, with TRBD1 as a possible D gene (5 bases). The receptor's source is a human donor who was either an allogeneic HSCT recipient or a stem cell or donor lymphocyte infusion donor (not recorded which). It is not recorded whose cells these are; they may come from a transplant donor. CDR3 nucleotides: TGTGCCAGCAGCCCGGGGGAACACCGCAATCAGCCCCAGCATTTT. It codes for CASSPGEHRNQPQHF.